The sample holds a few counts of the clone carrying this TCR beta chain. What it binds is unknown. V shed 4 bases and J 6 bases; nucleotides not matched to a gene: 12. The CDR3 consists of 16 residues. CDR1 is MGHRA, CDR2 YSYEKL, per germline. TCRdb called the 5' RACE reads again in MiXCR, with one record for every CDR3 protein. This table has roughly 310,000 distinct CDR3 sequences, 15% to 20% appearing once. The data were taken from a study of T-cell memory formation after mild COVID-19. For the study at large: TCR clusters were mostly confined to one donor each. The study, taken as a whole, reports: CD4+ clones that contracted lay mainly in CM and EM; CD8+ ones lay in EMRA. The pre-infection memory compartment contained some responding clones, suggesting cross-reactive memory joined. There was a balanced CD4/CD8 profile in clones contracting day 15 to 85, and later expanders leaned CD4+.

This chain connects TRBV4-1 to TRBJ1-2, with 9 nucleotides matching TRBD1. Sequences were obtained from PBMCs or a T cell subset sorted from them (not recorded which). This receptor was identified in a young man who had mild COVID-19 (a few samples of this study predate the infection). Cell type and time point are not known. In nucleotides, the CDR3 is TGCGCCAGCAGCCCCCAAATATTGGACAGGGGACATGGCTACACCTTC. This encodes CASSPQILDRGHGYTF.